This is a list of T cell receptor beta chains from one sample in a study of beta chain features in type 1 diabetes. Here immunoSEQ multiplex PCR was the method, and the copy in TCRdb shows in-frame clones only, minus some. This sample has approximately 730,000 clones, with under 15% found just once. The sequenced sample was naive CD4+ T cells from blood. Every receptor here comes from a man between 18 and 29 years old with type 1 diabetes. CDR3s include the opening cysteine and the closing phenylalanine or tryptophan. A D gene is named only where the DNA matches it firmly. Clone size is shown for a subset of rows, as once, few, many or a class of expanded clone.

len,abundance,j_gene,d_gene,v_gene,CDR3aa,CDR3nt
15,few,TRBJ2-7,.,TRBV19,CASSIGAQRSYEQYF,TGTGCCAGTAGTATAGGGGCGCAACGCTCCTACGAGCAGTACTTC
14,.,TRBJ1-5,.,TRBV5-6,CASSLGATNQPQHF,TGTGCCAGCAGCTTGGGGGCCACTAATCAGCCCCAGCATTTT
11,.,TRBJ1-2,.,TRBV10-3,CAISEHYGYTF,TGTGCCATCAGTGAGCACTATGGCTACACCTTC
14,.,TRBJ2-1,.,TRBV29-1,CSVGPLGSYNEQFF,TGCAGCGTTGGGCCGTTGGGATCCTACAATGAGCAGTTCTTC
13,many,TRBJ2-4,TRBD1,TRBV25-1,CARIRGQGYIQYF,TGTGCCAGAATCAGGGGGCAGGGGTACATTCAGTACTTC
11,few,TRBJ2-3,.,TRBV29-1,CSAALLDTQYF,TGCAGCGCCGCCCTTCTAGATACGCAGTATTTT
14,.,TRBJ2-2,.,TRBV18,CASSPQRDTGELFF,TGTGCCAGCTCACCACAAAGGGACACCGGGGAGCTGTTTTTT
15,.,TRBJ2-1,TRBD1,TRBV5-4,CASRLGQGLGNEQFF,TGTGCCAGCAGACTCGGACAGGGTTTGGGCAATGAGCAGTTCTTC
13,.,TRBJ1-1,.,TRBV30,CAWSVGGVTEAFF,TGTGCCTGGAGCGTGGGGGGGGTCACTGAAGCTTTCTTT
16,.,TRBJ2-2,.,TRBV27,CASSLEGPPNTGELFF,TGTGCCAGCAGTTTAGAGGGTCCGCCGAACACCGGGGAGCTGTTTTTT
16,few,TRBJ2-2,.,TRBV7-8,CASSLRQVLDTGELFF,TGTGCCAGCAGCCTAAGACAGGTTTTGGACACCGGGGAGCTGTTTTTT
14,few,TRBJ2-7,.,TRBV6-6,CASSYGRTPYEQYF,TGTGCCAGCAGTTACGGGCGAACTCCCTACGAGCAGTACTTC
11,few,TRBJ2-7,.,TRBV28,CASSSAYEQYF,TGTGCCAGCAGTTCGGCCTACGAGCAGTACTTC
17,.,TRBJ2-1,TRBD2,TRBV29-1,CSVEDLRFLAGGKPQFF,TGCAGCGTTGAAGATCTTCGGTTTCTAGCGGGGGGAAAGCCGCAGTTCTTC
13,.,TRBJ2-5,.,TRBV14,CASSPRQQETQYF,TGTGCCAGCAGCCCCCGGCAGCAAGAGACCCAGTACTTC
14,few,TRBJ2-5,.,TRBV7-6,CASSLGSERGSQYF,TGTGCCAGCAGCTTAGGGTCAGAGCGTGGGTCCCAGTACTTC
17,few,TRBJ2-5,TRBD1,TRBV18,CASSLRQGASTSETQYF,TGTGCCAGCTCACTCCGACAGGGGGCCTCTACGTCGGAGACCCAGTACTTC
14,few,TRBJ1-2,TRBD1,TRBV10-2,CASRLTGGGYGYTF,TGCGCCAGCAGGCTGACAGGGGGCGGCTATGGCTACACCTTC
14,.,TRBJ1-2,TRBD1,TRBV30,CAWSPIRGLSGYTF,TGTGCCTGGAGCCCAATAAGGGGGCTGTCTGGCTACACCTTC
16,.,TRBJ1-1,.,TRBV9,CASSLIGQFMNTEAFF,TGTGCCAGCAGCCTTATTGGACAGTTCATGAACACTGAAGCTTTCTTT
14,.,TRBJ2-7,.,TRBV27,CASSLSNPSYEQYF,TGTGCCAGCAGTTTATCGAACCCCAGTTACGAGCAGTACTTC
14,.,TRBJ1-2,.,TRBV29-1,CSVDQGAPNYGYTF,TGCAGCGTTGATCAAGGGGCTCCTAACTATGGCTACACCTTC
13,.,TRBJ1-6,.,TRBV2,CASRSPDNSPLHF,TGTGCCAGCAGGAGTCCTGATAATTCACCCCTCCACTTT
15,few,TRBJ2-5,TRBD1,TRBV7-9,CASSLHGTVQETQYF,TGTGCCAGCAGCCTTCACGGGACAGTCCAAGAGACCCAGTACTTC
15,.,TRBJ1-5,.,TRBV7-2,CASSLGRPINQPQHF,TGTGCCAGCAGCTTAGGACGACCAATCAATCAGCCCCAGCATTTT
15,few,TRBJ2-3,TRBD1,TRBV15,CATSSGQGLRYTQYF,TGTGCCACCAGTTCGGGACAGGGGCTTAGGTATACGCAGTATTTT
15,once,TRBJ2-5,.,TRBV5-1,CASSLGLLAQETQYF,TGCGCCAGCAGCTTGGGTCTTCTGGCGCAGGAGACCCAGTACTTC
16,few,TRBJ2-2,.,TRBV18,CASSPPGLNEVGELFF,TGTGCCAGCTCACCACCGGGGCTAAACGAGGTCGGGGAGCTGTTTTTT
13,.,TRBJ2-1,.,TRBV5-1,CASSLPNLDEQFF,TGCGCCAGCAGCCTTCCGAATCTCGATGAGCAGTTCTTC
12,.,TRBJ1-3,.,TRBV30,CAWRGPGNTIYF,TGTGCCTGGAGGGGCCCTGGAAACACCATATATTTT
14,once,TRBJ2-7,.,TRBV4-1,CASSQDGQDSEQYF,TGCGCCAGCAGCCAAGATGGGCAGGACAGCGAGCAGTACTTC
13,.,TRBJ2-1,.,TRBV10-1,CASSEQSGGEQFF,TGCGCCAGCAGTGAGCAGTCTGGGGGTGAGCAGTTCTTC
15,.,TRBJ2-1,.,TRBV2,CASSRQTSSSMLEFF,TGTGCCAGCAGTCGACAGACTAGTTCTAGCATGCTCGAGTTCTTC
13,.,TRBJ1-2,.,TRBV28,CASSFNRNYGYTF,TGTGCCAGCAGTTTTAACAGAAACTATGGCTACACCTTC
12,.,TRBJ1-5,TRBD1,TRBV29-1,CSAGQGNQPQHF,TGCAGCGCCGGACAGGGCAATCAGCCCCAGCATTTT
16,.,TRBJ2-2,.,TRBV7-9,CASSPRLGANTGELFF,TGTGCCAGCAGTCCCCGACTAGGAGCGAACACCGGGGAGCTGTTTTTT
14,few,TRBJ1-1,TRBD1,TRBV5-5,CASSLWTGPGYAFF,TGTGCCAGCAGCTTGTGGACAGGGCCGGGGTACGCTTTCTTT
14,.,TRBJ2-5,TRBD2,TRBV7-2,CASSLLAGEETQYF,TGTGCCAGCAGCTTACTGGCGGGGGAGGAGACCCAGTACTTC
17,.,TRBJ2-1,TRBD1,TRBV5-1,CASSLGARGSSYNEQFF,TGCGCCAGCAGCTTGGGCGCCAGGGGGAGCTCCTACAATGAGCAGTTCTTC
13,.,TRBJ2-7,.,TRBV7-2,CASRRDGSYEQYF,TGTGCCAGCAGACGGGACGGCTCCTACGAGCAGTACTTC
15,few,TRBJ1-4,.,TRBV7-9,CASSERGATNEKLFF,TGTGCCAGCAGCGAACGGGGGGCAACTAATGAAAAACTGTTTTTT
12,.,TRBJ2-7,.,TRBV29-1,CSVEGETYEQYF,TGCAGCGTTGAGGGGGAGACCTACGAGCAGTACTTC
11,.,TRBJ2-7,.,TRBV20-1,CSASQGYEQYF,TGCAGTGCGTCGCAGGGCTACGAGCAGTACTTC
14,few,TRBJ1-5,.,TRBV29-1,CSVASGRSNQPQHF,TGCAGCGTTGCGTCAGGCAGGAGCAATCAGCCCCAGCATTTT
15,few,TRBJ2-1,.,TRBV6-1,CASSELARLANEQFF,TGTGCCAGCAGTGAATTGGCGCGTCTGGCCAATGAGCAGTTCTTC
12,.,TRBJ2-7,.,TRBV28,CASRRPLGEQYF,TGTGCCAGCAGGCGACCTCTGGGGGAGCAGTACTTC
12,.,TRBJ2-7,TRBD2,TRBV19,CASGERGYEQYF,TGTGCCAGTGGAGAGCGGGGGTACGAGCAGTACTTC
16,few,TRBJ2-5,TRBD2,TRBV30,CAWRLAGTNLQETQYF,TGTGCCTGGAGACTAGCGGGGACCAACTTACAAGAGACCCAGTACTTC
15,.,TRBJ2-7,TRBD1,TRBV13,CASSQGDRESYEQYF,TGTGCCAGCAGCCAGGGGGACAGAGAATCCTACGAGCAGTACTTC
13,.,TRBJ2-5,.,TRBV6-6,CASSPEWRETQYF,TGTGCCAGCAGCCCTGAGTGGAGAGAGACCCAGTACTTC
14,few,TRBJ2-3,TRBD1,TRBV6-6,CASSTGTATDTQYF,TGTGCCAGCAGTACCGGGACAGCCACAGATACGCAGTATTTT
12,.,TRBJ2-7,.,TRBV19,CASIGPPGEQYF,TGTGCCAGTATTGGGCCTCCGGGGGAACAGTACTTC
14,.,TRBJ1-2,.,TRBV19,CASSMATDLYGYTF,TGTGCCAGTAGTATGGCAACAGACCTCTATGGCTACACCTTC